This T cell receptor (beta chain) derives from a study of cytomegalovirus exposure and HLA in healthy donors. Study-wide context: Out of about 179 million T cells, an earlier analysis found about 120 million unique TCR beta sequences in total.

General study findings and limits: Earlier analysis looked at TCR beta V segments, and most were productive about 87% or about 30% of the time. A list of about 160 TCR beta chains associated with cytomegalovirus was given.

CDR3 length: 14 amino acids. The germline V gene has CDR1 SGHTA and CDR2 FQGTGA. PCR was performed using 60 Vbeta and 13 Jbeta primers. Measured with immunoSEQ multiplex PCR; TCRdb has only the in-frame clones, and not every one. The data hold 35,000 to 50,000 clones, with approximately 52% observed a single time. As concerns this clone: Its specificity is unknown.

Nobody recorded the CMV serostatus of this donor. The rearrangement uses TRBV7-3 and TRBJ2-5, with 8 nucleotides matching TRBD1. The J call could be wrong; TRBJ2-7 is a better fit for the DNA end. The receptor was isolated from a human donor in good health. The sample consisted of PBMCs. CDR3 residues: CASSLNPGQGEQYF. The CDR3 DNA sequence: TGTGCCAGCAGCTTAAACCCCGGACAGGGCGAGCAGTACTTC.